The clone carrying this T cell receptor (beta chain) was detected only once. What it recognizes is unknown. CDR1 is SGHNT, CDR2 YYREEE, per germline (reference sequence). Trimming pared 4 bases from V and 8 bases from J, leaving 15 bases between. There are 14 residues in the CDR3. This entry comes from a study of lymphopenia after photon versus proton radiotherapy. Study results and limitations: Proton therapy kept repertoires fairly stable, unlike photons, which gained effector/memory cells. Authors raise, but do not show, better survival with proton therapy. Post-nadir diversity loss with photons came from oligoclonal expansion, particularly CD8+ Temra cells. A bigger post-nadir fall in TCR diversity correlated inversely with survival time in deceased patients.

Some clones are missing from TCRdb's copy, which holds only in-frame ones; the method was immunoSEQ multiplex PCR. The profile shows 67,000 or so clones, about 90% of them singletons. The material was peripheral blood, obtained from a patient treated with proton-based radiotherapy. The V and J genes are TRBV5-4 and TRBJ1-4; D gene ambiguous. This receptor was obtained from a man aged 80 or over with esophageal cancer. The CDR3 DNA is TGTGCCAGCAGCCCGGGAGGGAGTGGAGAAAAACTGTTTTTT. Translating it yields CASSPGGSGEKLFF. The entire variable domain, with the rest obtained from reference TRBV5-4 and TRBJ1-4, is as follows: ETGVTQSPTHLIKTRGQQVTLRCSSQSGHNTVSWYQQALGQGPQFIFQYYREEENGRGNFPPRFSGLQFPNYSSELNVNALELDDSALYLCASSPGGSGEKLFFGSGTQLSVL.